These 8 T cell receptor beta chains originate from one sample sequenced in a study of T cells in Graves' hyperthyroidism and ophthalmopathy. From RNA transcripts, TCR beta CDR3 regions were amplified. Researchers ran a first-round RT-PCR on the TCR CDR3 using the HTBI primer set. Each CDR3 protein is one row after TCRdb ran MiXCR on the multiplex PCR reads. The sample consists of more than 500,000 distinct CDR3 sequences, 46% of them appearing once. The material sequenced was peripheral blood or thyroid tissue (not recorded which). These receptors all come from an adult woman with Graves' disease, either hyperthyroidism or ophthalmopathy (not recorded which).

V gene TRBV29-1 combines with J gene TRBJ2-5; 10 bases map to TRBD1. This CDR3 spans 13 amino acids. The germline gives CDR1 SQVTM, CDR2 ANQGSEA. After removal of 7 bases from V and 5 bases from J, the junction contained 7 bases not matched to a gene. The CDR3, as DNA: TGCAGCGCCCGACAGGGGGCGGGTGAGACCCAGTACTTC. It encodes CSARQGAGETQYF.

This chain connects TRBV20-1 to TRBJ1-5; D is perhaps TRBD1 (6 bases). The ends were cut back, 6 bases at V and 4 bases at J, with 25 bases in the middle. Germline CDR1 is DFQATT and CDR2 is SNEGSKA (reference sequence). This CDR3 is built from 17 residues. For the CDR3, the DNA is TGCAGTGCCAGCTCGCCCGTGACAGGAGGAAGAAATCAGCCCCAGCATTTT. This gives the protein CSASSPVTGGRNQPQHF.

V is TRBV10-3 and J is TRBJ1-3, with D uncertain. Looked up from germline, CDR1 is ENHRY and CDR2 is SYGVKD. The CDR3 runs 11 residues. The V gene lost 11 bases and the J gene lost 4 bases, with 9 bases spanning the gap. CDR3: CALQVGNTIYF. The DNA for the CDR3 is TGTGCCCTCCAGGTGGGAAACACCATATATTTT.

Written as DNA, the CDR3 is TGTGCCAGCAGCTTAGAGGGAGGGGCGGGTGAGACCCAGTACTTC. It is translated as CASSLEGGAGETQYF. The chain joins TRBV7-6 to TRBJ2-5, with TRBD2 matching over 7 bases. Trimming took 1 base from V and 5 from J; bases not matched to a gene: 7. Germline CDR1 SGHVS, CDR2 FNYEAQ. CDR3 length equals 15 residues.

This clonotype was counted only a few times. The rearrangement uses TRBV20-1 and TRBJ2-6, with 7 bases aligning to TRBD1. The ends lost 5 bases at V and 2 bases at J; junction bases unmatched: 9. The CDR3 length is 16 residues. Germline V gives CDR1 DFQATT, CDR2 SNEGSKA (reference sequence). The CDR3 reads CSALTGARTGANVLTF. The CDR3, as DNA: TGCAGTGCTCTCACAGGGGCGCGGACTGGGGCCAACGTCCTGACTTTC.

The gene calls are TRBV20-1 and TRBJ2-7, with D possibly TRBD1 on 5 matching bases. Germline-derived CDR1 and CDR2 are DFQATT and SNEGSKA (reference sequence). The CDR3 has 14 residues. V was trimmed by 0 bases and J by 0 bases, leaving 9 bases between them. In DNA form, the CDR3 reads TGCAGTGCTAGAGATCAGGGTAGCTCCTACGAGCAGTACTTC. Amino acids: CSARDQGSSYEQYF.

The chain uses TRBV10-3 and TRBJ1-2; unclear D gene. The germline V gene encodes CDR1 ENHRY and CDR2 SYGVKD. V was clipped by 6 bases and J by 2 bases, with 10 bases between them. The CDR3 contains 13 residues. As DNA, the CDR3 is TGTGCCATCAGGGGAAACGTCAACTATGGCTACACCTTC. Protein sequence: CAIRGNVNYGYTF.

This clonotype was counted many times. This chain joins TRBV10-3 and TRBJ2-7, with a possible D match to TRBD2 (6 bases). Deletions cut 2 bases from V and 2 bases from J, with 13 bases between. The CDR3 is 15 amino acids. Germline V gene sequence: CDR1 ENHRY, CDR2 SYGVKD. The CDR3 coding sequence is TGTGCCATCAGTGAGAGACCGGCGGGACCCTACGAGCAGTACTTC. Translating gives CAISERPAGPYEQYF.